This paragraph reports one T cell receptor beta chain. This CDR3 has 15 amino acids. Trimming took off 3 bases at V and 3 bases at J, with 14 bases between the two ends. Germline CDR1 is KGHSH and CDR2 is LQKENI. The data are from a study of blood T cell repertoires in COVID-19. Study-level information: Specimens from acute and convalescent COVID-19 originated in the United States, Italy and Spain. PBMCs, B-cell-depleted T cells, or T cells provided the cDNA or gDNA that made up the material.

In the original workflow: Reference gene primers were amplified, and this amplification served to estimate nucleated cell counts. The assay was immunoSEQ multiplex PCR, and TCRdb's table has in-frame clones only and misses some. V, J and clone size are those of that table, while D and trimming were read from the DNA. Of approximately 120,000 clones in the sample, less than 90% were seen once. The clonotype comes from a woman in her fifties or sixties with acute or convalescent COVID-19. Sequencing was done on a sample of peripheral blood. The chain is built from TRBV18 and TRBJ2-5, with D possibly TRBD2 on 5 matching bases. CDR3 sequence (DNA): TGTGCCAGCTCACCCTCCTCGTCGGGGAAAGAGACCCAGTACTTC. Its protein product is CASSPSSSGKETQYF.